The entry below gives a single TCR beta chain sequence along with its context. This sample was taken from a study of blood T cell repertoires in COVID-19. The protocol was immunoSEQ multiplex PCR, while the TCRdb copy is restricted to in-frame clones and leaves out a portion. The profile covers fewer than 350,000 clones, with roughly 91% appearing a single time and about 2.3% taken by the ten largest. Residents of over 20 US areas, aged about 18 to 100 years, made up the participants. Germline CDR1 and CDR2: MNHEY and SVGAGI. The length of the CDR3 is 14 residues. V was cut by 6 bases and J by 4 bases, with 14 bases left in between.

The clonotype was recovered from a woman between 40 and 55 years old with acute COVID-19. The sequencing sample was made of PBMCs or T cells enriched from blood (not recorded which). The rearrangement links TRBV6-5 to TRBJ2-3; D perhaps matches TRBD2 (5 bases). The CDR3 loop reads CASRGGRPADTQYF. In nucleotides, the CDR3 is TGTGCCAGCAGAGGAGGCCGTCCGGCAGATACGCAGTATTTT.